This passage covers 2 T cell receptor beta chains from one sample sequenced in a study of blood T cells in healthy people across ages. Alongside a J-beta primer mix, a sample-barcoded 5' primer served in a second PCR lasting roughly 6 to 11 cycles. TCRdb redid the calling of the 5' RACE reads with MiXCR, one entry per CDR3 protein. The data show under 2 million distinct CDR3 sequences, with 34% seen just once and around 11% held by the top ten. The sequencing sample was made of blood. The receptors here all came from a woman aged 30 to 39 in good health.

This chain connects TRBV20-1 to TRBJ2-3, with 7 nucleotides matching TRBD2. The CDR3 runs 16 residues. Germline V gene sequence: CDR1 DFQATT, CDR2 SNEGSKA (reference sequence). The J segment lost 1 base and the V segment lost 0 bases, leaving 7 bases of the junction unmatched. This CDR3 reads CSARDRWLAGTDTQYF. The CDR3 coding sequence is TGCAGTGCTAGAGACCGGTGGCTAGCGGGCACAGATACGCAGTATTTT.

The J gene is TRBJ2-1, the V gene TRBV5-1; D remains unclear. This CDR3 has 16 residues. Looked up from germline, CDR1 is SGHRS and CDR2 is YFSETQ. V gave up 0 bases and J gave up 2 bases, with 12 bases separating them. CDR3 loop: CASSLERWSAYNEQFF. The CDR3 nucleotides read TGCGCCAGCAGCTTGGAACGTTGGAGCGCCTACAATGAGCAGTTCTTC.